The T cell receptor beta chain described here comes from a study of Tregs in tolerant kidney transplant recipients (dated by TCRdb to about 2019). Describing the broader study: Additional Treg samples were obtained from a roughly 3-day mixed lymphocyte reaction with belatacept, with some samples followed by a roughly five-day donor restimulation, before recipient CD4+CD25+CD127- cells were sorted. During sorting of primary belatacept mixed lymphocyte reaction cultures, recipient cells were distinguished from donor cells with antibodies. TCRbeta repertoire sequencing was used in a few healthy controls to compare several ways of expanding Tregs specific for an allogeneic donor. The study used TCRbeta sequencing to identify donor-specific regulatory T cells before combined kidney and bone marrow transplantation, then tracked those cells after transplant. Findings and caveats that apply to the study as a whole: Biological reproducibility was not directly addressed, though technical replication error appeared minimal. The study was limited by small patient numbers, and the findings need validation in larger populations and under other immunosuppression protocols. Expanding Tregs with activated donor B cells appeared to identify the most biologically relevant and donor-specific TCRbeta repertoire.

Details on this clone: Its specific antigen is unknown. Base qualities are not provided; no much larger clone lies one nucleotide away.

The germline V gene sets CDR1 to KGHSH and CDR2 to LQKENI. The CDR3 holds 14 amino acids from the cysteine to the phenylalanine. Of all the DNA, just the CDR3 is kept, 42 bases in frame from base 1. V is cut by 1 base and J by 3 bases, and the space between the germline ends is 6 bases. For TCRbeta CDR3 sequencing, genomic DNA from the sorted cells was extracted using the QIAGEN DNeasy Blood and Tissue Kit. High-throughput TCRbeta CDR3 sequencing, including PCR amplification with bias correction and internal controls, was performed commercially through immunoSEQ. On the authors' methods: Unique productive TCRbeta sequences were defined by CDR3 nucleotide sequence when primers matched and otherwise by CDR3 amino acid sequence together with Vbeta and Jbeta genes. A sequence was defined as donor-reactive if the sequence was expanded at least 5-fold in CFSE-low cells compared with unstimulated cells and had a frequency of at least 0.01% in CFSE-low cells. Repertoire divergence was quantified by Jensen-Shannon divergence using the top 100 TCRbeta sequences ranked by frequency. When a sample had multiple sequencing runs, each run was corrected for sorting error separately and the runs were then pooled. Sourced from immuneACCESS, this table was stored by TCRdb with only in-frame sequences that have V and J called. A share of the clones is absent; for the studies checked, an unresolved V gene accounts for under half, and the remainder has no known explanation. D and trimming come from the DNA, and the V and J calls and clone size come from that table. The sample has about 44,000 clones on record, roughly 96% of them singletons. Of the sample, around 0.4% falls within the top ten clones.

Healthy control blood was obtained either as purchased buffy coats or from healthy volunteers. Healthy control blood was processed to PBMCs by Ficoll density gradient and cryopreserved, and patient PBMCs were collected before and after transplant. The source of this sequence is a human donor in good health. Material: Tregs from blood cultured with allogeneic cells. The chain couples TRBV18 to TRBJ1-4; a confident D gene designation cannot be given. In nucleotides, the sequence is TGTGCCAGCTCACCACAGGGATCTAATGAAAAACTGTTTTTT. It codes for CASSPQGSNEKLFF.